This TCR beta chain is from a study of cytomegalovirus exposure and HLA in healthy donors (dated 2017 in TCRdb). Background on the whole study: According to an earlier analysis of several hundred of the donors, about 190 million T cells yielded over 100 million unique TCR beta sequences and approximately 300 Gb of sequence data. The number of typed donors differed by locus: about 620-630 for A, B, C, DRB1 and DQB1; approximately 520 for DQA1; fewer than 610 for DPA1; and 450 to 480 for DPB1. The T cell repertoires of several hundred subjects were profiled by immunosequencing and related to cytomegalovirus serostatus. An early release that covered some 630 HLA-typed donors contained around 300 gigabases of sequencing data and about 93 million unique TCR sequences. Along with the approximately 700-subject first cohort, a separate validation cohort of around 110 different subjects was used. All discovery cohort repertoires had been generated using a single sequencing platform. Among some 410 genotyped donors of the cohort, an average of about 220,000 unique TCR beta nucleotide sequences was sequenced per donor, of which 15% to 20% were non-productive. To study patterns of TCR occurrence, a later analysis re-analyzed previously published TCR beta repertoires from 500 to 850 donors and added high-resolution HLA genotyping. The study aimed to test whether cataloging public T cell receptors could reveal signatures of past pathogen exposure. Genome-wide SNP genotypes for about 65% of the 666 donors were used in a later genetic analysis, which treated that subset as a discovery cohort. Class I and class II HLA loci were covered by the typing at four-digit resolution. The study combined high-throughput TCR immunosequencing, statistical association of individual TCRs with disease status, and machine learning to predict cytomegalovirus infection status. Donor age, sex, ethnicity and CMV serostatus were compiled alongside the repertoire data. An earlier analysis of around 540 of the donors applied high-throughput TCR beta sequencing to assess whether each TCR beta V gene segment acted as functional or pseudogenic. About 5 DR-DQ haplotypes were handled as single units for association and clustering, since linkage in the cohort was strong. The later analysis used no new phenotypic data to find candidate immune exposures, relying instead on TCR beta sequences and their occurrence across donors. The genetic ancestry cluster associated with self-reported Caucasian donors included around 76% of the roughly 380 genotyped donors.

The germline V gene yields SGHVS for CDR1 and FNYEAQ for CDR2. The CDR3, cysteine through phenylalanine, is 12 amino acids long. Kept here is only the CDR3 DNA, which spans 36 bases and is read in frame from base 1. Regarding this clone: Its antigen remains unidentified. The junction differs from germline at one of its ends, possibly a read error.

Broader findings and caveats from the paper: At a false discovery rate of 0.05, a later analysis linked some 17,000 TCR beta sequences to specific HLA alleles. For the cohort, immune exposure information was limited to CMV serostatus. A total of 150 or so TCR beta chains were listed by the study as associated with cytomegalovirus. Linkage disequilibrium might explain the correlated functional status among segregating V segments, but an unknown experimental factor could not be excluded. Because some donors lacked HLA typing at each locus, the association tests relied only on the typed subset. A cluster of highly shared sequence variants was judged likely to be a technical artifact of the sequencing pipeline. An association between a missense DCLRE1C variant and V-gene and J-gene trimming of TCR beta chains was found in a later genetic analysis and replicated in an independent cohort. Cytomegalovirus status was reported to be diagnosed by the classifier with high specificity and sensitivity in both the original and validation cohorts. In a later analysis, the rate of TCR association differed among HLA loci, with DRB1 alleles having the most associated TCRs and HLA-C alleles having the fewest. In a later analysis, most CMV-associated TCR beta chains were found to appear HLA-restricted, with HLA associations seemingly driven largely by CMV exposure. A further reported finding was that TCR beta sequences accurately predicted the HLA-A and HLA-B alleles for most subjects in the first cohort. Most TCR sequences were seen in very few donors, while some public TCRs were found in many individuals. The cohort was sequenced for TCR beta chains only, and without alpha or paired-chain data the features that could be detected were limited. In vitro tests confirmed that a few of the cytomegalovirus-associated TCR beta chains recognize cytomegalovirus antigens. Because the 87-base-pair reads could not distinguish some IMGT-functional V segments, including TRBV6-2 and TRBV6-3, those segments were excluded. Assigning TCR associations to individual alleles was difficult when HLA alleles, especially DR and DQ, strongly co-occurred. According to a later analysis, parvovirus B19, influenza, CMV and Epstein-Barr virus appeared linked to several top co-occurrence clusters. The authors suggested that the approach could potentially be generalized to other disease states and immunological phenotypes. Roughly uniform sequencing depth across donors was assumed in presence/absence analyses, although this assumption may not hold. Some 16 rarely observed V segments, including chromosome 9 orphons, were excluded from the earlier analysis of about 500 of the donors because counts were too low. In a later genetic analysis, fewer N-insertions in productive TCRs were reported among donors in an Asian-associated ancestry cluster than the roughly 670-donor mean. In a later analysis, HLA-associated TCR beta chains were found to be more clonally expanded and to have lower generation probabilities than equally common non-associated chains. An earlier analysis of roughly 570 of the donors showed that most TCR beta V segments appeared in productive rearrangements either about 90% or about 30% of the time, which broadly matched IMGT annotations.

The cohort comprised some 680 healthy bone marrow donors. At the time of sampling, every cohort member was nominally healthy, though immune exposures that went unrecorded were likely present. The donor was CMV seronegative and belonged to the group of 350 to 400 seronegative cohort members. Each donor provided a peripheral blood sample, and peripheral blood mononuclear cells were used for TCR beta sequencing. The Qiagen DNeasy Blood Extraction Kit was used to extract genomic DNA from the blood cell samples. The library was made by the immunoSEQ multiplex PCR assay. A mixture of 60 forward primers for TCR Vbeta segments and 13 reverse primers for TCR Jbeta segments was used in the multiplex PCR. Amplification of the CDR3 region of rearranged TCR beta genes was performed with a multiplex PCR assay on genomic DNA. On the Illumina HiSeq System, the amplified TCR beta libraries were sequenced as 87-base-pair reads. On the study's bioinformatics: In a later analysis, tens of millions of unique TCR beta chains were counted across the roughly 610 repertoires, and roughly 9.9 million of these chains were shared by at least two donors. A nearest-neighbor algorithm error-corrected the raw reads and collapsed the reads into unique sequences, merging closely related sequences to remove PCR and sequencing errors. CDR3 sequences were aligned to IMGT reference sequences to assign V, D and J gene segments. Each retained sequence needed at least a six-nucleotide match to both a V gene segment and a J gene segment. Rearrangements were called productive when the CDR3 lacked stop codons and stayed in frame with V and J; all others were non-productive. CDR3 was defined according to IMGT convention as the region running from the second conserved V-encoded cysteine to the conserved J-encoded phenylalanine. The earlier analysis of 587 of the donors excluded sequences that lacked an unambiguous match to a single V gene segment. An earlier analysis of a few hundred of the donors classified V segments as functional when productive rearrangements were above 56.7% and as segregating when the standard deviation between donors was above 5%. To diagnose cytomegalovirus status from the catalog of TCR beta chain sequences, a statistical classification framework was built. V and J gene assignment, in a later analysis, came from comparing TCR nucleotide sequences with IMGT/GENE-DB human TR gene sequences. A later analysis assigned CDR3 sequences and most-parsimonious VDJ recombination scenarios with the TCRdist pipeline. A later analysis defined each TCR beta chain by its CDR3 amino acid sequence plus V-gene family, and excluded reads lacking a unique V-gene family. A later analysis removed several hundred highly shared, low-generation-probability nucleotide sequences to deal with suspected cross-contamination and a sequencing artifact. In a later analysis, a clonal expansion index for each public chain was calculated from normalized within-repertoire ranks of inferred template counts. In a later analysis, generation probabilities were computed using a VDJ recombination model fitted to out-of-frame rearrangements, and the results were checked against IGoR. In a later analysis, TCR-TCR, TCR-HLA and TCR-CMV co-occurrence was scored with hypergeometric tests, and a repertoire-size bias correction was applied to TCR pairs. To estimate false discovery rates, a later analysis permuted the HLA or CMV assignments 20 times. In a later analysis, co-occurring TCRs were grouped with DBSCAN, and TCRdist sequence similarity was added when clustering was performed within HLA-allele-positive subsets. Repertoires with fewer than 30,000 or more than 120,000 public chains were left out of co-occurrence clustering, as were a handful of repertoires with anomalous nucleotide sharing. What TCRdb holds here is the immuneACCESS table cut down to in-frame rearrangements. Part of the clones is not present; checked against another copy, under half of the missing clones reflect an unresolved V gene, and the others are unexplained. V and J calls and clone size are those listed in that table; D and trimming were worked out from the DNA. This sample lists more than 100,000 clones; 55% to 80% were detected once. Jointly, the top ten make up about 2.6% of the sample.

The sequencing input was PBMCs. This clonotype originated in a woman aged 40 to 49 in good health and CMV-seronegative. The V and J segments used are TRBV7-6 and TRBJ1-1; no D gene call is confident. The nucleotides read TGTGCCAGCAGCTTAGCGAACAGTGAAGCTTTCTTT. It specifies CASSLANSEAFF.